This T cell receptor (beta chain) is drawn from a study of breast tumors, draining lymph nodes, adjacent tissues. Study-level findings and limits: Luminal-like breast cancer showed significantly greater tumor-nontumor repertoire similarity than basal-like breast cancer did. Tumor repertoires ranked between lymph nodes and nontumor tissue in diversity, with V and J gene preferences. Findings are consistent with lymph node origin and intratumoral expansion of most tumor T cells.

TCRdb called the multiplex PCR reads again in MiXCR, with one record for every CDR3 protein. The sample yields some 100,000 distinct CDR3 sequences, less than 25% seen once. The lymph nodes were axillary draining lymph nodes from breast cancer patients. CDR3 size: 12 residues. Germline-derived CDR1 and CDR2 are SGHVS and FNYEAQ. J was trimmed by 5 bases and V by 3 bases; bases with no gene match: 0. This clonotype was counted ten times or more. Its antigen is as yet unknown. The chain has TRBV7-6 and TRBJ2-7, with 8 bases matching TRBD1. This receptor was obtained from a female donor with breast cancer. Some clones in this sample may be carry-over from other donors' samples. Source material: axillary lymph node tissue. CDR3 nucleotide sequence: TGTGCCAGCAGCTTGGACAGGGACGAGCAGTACTTC. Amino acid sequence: CASSLDRDEQYF.